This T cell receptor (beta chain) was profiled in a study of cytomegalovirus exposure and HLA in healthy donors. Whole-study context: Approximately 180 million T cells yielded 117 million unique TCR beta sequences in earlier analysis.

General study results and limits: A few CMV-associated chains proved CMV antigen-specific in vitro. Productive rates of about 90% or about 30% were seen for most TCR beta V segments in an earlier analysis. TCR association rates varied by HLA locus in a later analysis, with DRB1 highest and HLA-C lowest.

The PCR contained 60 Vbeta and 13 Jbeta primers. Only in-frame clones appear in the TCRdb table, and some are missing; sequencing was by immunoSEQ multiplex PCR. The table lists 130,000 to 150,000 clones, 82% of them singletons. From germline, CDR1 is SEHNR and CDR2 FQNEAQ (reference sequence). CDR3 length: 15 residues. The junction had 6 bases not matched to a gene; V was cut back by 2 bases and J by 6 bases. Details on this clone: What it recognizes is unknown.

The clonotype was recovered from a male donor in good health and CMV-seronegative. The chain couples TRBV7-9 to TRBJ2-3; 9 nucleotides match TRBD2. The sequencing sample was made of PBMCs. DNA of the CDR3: TGTGCCAGCAGCTTAATAGCGGGAGATACGGATACGCAGTATTTT. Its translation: CASSLIAGDTDTQYF.